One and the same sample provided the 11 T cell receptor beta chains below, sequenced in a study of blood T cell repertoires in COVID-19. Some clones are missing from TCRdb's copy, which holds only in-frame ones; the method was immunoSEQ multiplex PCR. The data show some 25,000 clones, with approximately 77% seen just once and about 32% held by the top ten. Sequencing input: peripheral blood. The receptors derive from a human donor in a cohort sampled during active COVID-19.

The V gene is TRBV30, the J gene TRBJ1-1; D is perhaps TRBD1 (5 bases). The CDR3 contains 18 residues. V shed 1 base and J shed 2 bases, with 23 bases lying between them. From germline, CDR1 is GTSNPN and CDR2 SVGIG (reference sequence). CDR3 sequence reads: CAWSDETLLGGINTEAFF. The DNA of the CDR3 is TGTGCCTGGAGTGACGAGACCCTTCTGGGGGGAATAAACACTGAAGCTTTCTTT.

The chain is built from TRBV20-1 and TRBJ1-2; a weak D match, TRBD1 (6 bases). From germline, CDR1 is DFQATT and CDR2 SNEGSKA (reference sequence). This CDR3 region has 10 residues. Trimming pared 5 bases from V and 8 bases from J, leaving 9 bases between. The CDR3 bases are TGCAGTGCTCTGAGGGGGGGCTACACCTTC. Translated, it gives CSALRGGYTF.

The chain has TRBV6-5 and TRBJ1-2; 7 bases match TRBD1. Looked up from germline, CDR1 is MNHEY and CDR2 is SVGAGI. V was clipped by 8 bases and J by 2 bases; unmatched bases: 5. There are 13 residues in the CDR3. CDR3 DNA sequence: TGTGCCAGCGGGACAGTCGCCAACTATGGCTACACCTTC. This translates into CASGTVANYGYTF.

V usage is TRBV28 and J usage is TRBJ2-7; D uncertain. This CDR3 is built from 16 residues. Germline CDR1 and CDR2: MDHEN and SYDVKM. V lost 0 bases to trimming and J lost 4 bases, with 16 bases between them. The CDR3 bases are TGTGCCAGCAGTTTATGGTCTACGGTTAAAAGATACGAGCAGTACTTC. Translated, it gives CASSLWSTVKRYEQYF.

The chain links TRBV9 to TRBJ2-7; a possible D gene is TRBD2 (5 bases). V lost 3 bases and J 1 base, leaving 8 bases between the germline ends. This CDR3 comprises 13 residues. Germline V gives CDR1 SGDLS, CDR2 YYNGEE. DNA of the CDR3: TGTGCCAGCAGCGACGGGATTTCCTACGAGCAGTACTTC. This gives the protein CASSDGISYEQYF.

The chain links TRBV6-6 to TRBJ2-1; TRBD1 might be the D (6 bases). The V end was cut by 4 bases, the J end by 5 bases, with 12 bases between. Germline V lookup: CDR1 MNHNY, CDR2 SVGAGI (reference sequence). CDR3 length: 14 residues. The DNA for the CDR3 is TGTGCCAGCAGTTCCCACGGACAGAACAATGAGCAGTTCTTC. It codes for CASSSHGQNNEQFF.

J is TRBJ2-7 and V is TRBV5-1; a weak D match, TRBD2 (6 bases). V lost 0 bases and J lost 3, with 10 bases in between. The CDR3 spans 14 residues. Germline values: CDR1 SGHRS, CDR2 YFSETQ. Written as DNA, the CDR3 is TGCGCCAGCAGCTTGGGTGGGGGGAGCTACGAGCAGTACTTC. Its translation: CASSLGGGSYEQYF.

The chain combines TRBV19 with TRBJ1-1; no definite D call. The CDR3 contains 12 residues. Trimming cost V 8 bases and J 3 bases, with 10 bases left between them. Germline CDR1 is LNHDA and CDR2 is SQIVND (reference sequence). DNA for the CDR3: TGTGCCAGTCTAATTGGAGACACTGAAGCTTTCTTT. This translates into CASLIGDTEAFF.

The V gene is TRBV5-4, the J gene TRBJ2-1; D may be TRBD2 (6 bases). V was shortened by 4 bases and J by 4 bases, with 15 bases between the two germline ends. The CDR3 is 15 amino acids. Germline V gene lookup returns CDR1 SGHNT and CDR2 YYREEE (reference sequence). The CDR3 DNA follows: TGTGCCAGCAGCGTGACTAGACAATCTTACAATGAGCAGTTCTTC. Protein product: CASSVTRQSYNEQFF.

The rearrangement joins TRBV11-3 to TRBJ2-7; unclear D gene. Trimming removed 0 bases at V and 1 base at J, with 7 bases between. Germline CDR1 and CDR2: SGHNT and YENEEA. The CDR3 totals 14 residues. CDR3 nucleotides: TGTGCCAGCAGCTTAGATAGTGGTTCCTACGAGCAGTACTTC. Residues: CASSLDSGSYEQYF.

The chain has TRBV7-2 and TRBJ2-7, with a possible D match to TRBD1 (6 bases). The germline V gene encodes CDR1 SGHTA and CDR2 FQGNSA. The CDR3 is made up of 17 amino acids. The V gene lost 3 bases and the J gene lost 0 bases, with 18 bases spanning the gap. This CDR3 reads CASSLAIDRYRSYEQYF. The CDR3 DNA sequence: TGTGCCAGCAGCTTGGCAATCGACAGGTACCGCTCCTACGAGCAGTACTTC.